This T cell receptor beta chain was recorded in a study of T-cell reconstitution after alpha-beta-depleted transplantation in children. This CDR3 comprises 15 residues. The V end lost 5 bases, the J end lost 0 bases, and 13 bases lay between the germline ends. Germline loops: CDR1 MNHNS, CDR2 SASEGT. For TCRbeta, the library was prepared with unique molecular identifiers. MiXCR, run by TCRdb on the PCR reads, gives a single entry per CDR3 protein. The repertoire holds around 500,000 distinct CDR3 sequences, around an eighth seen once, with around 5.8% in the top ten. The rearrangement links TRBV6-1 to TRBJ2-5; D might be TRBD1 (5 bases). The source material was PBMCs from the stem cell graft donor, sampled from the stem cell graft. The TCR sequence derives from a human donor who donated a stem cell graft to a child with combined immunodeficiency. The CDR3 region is CASSLHPTDQETQYF. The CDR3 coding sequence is TGTGCCAGCAGTCTCCACCCGACAGACCAAGAGACCCAGTACTTC.